This T cell receptor (beta chain) was observed in a study of cytomegalovirus exposure and HLA in healthy donors (dated by TCRdb to 2015 to 2018). A note on the overall study: In an earlier analysis of 587 of the donors, 276 Gb of sequence data and 95 million to 130 million unique TCR beta sequences from 150 million to 200 million T cells were reported. The genetic ancestry cluster associated with self-reported Caucasian donors included 70% to 85% of the 300 to 400 genotyped donors. HLA typing included class I and class II loci at four-digit resolution. The number of typed donors differed by locus: about 629-630 for A, B, C, DRB1 and DQB1; 500 to 550 for DQA1; about 600 for DPA1; and around 490 for DPB1. In an earlier analysis of 500 to 650 of the donors, high-throughput TCR beta sequencing was used to judge whether each TCR beta V gene segment behaved as functional or pseudogenic. Every repertoire in the discovery cohort had been generated on one and the same sequencing platform. Rather than drawing on any new phenotypic data, the later analysis identified candidate immune exposures from TCR beta sequences and the way those sequences occurred across donors. In addition to the first cohort of 650 to 750 subjects, a separate validation cohort of over 90 different subjects was used. Donor age, sex, ethnicity and CMV serostatus were collected together with the repertoire data. An early release covering roughly 640 HLA-typed donors comprised about 300 gigabases of sequencing data and approximately 85 million unique TCR sequences. In a later analysis, previously published TCR beta repertoires from several hundred donors were re-analyzed and high-resolution HLA genotyping was added so that TCR occurrence patterns could be studied. Five DR-DQ haplotypes were treated as single units for association and clustering because of strong linkage in the cohort. The study used immunosequencing to profile the T cell repertoires of about 670 subjects and linked those repertoires to cytomegalovirus serostatus. The aim of the study was to test whether cataloging public T cell receptors could identify signatures of past pathogen exposure. A later genetic analysis used genome-wide SNP genotypes for about 60% of the roughly 670 donors, treating that subset as a discovery cohort. Across roughly 420 genotyped donors of the cohort, an average of about 240,000 unique TCR beta nucleotide sequences per donor were sequenced, and 15% to 20% of those sequences were non-productive. To predict cytomegalovirus infection status, the study combined high-throughput TCR immunosequencing, statistical association of individual TCRs with disease status, and machine learning. What the work shows at the level of the full study, not this receptor alone: In a later analysis, around 17,000 TCR beta sequences were associated with specific HLA alleles at a false discovery rate of 0.05. Because HLA typing was unavailable for some donors at each locus, only the typed subset was used in association tests. In a later analysis, HLA-associated TCR beta chains were found to be more clonally expanded and to have lower generation probabilities than equally common non-associated chains. In a later analysis, most CMV-associated TCR beta chains were found to appear HLA-restricted, with HLA associations seemingly driven largely by CMV exposure. Across donors, most TCR sequences were observed very rarely, whereas some public TCRs were present in many individuals. In a later analysis, the rate of TCR association differed among HLA loci, with DRB1 alleles having the most associated TCRs and HLA-C alleles having the fewest. Assigning TCR associations to individual alleles was difficult when HLA alleles, especially DR and DQ, strongly co-occurred. Because counts were too low, about 18 rarely observed V segments, including chromosome 9 orphons, were excluded from the earlier analysis of 587 of the donors. The study gave a list of around 170 TCR beta chains associated with cytomegalovirus. In a later genetic analysis, a missense DCLRE1C variant was associated with V-gene and J-gene trimming of TCR beta chains, and the association was replicated in an independent cohort. Linkage disequilibrium might explain the correlated functional status among segregating V segments, but an unknown experimental factor could not be ruled out. For the cohort, immune exposure information was limited to CMV serostatus. The classifier was reported to diagnose cytomegalovirus status with high specificity and sensitivity in both the original cohort and the validation cohort. Presence/absence analyses assumed roughly uniform sequencing depth across donors, an assumption that may not hold. Some IMGT-functional V segments, including TRBV6-2 and TRBV6-3, could not be told apart with the 87-base-pair reads, so those segments were excluded. According to a later analysis, parvovirus B19, influenza, CMV and Epstein-Barr virus appeared linked to several top co-occurrence clusters. The cohort was sequenced for TCR beta chains only, and without alpha or paired-chain data the features that could be detected were limited. A group of highly shared sequence variants was considered likely to be a technical artifact of the sequencing pipeline. A few of the identified cytomegalovirus-associated TCR beta chains were confirmed in vitro to be specific for cytomegalovirus antigens. According to the authors, the approach could potentially be generalized to other disease states and immunological phenotypes. A further reported finding was that TCR beta sequences accurately predicted the HLA-A and HLA-B alleles for most subjects in the first cohort. In a later genetic analysis, fewer N-insertions in productive TCRs were reported among donors in an Asian-associated ancestry cluster than the roughly 700-donor mean. In an earlier analysis of around 600 of the donors, most TCR beta V segments were observed in productive rearrangements about 90% or about 30% of the time, broadly matching IMGT annotations.

Including the terminal cysteine and phenylalanine, the CDR3 comprises 14 residues. Of the read, only the CDR3 DNA is kept; its 42 bases are in frame from base 1. V is pared back by 0 bases and J by 6 bases, with 10 bases lying between the germline termini. CDR1 SGHKS and CDR2 YYEKEE were looked up in the germline V gene (reference sequence). A remark on this clone: It has no known antigen specificity. Base qualities are not provided; no much larger clone lies one nucleotide away.

Library creation used the immunoSEQ multiplex PCR assay. For the multiplex PCR, a mixture combining 60 forward primers for TCR Vbeta segments and 13 reverse primers for TCR Jbeta segments was used. The CDR3 region of rearranged TCR beta genes was amplified from genomic DNA by a multiplex PCR assay. Amplified TCR beta libraries were sequenced as 87-base-pair reads on the Illumina HiSeq System. As for the original processing: A later analysis counted tens of millions of unique TCR beta chains across the 600 to 850 repertoires, and roughly 9.9 million of these chains were shared by at least two donors. A nearest-neighbor algorithm error-corrected the raw reads and collapsed the reads into unique sequences, merging closely related sequences to remove PCR and sequencing errors. Alignment of CDR3 sequences to IMGT reference sequences was used to assign V, D and J gene segments. For a sequence to be retained, at least a six-nucleotide match to both a V gene segment and a J gene segment was required. Rearrangements were called productive when the CDR3 lacked stop codons and stayed in frame with V and J; all others were non-productive. CDR3 was defined according to IMGT convention as the region running from the second conserved V-encoded cysteine to the conserved J-encoded phenylalanine. In an earlier analysis of some 550 of the donors, sequences lacking an unambiguous match to a single V gene segment were excluded. An earlier analysis of over 450 of the donors classified V segments as functional when productive rearrangements were above 56.7% and as segregating when the standard deviation between donors was above 5%. A statistical classification framework was developed to diagnose cytomegalovirus status using the catalog of TCR beta chain sequences. V and J gene assignment, in a later analysis, came from comparing TCR nucleotide sequences with IMGT/GENE-DB human TR gene sequences. A later analysis assigned CDR3 sequences and most-parsimonious VDJ recombination scenarios with the TCRdist pipeline. In a later analysis, each TCR beta chain was defined by its CDR3 amino acid sequence together with its V-gene family, and reads without a unique V-gene family were excluded. To address suspected cross-contamination and a sequencing artifact, a later analysis removed a few hundred highly shared, low-generation-probability nucleotide sequences. In a later analysis, a clonal expansion index for each public chain was calculated from normalized within-repertoire ranks of inferred template counts. Generation probabilities in a later analysis came from a VDJ recombination model fitted to out-of-frame rearrangements, and those results were checked against IGoR. In a later analysis, hypergeometric tests were used to score TCR-TCR, TCR-HLA and TCR-CMV co-occurrence, with a repertoire-size bias correction applied to TCR pairs. To estimate false discovery rates, a later analysis permuted the HLA or CMV assignments 20 times. A later analysis grouped co-occurring TCRs with DBSCAN, adding TCRdist sequence similarity when clustering within HLA-allele-positive subsets. Repertoires with fewer than 30,000 or more than 120,000 public chains, plus five repertoires with anomalous nucleotide sharing, were excluded from co-occurrence clustering. The immuneACCESS repertoire file appears here via TCRdb, limited to in-frame rearrangements. These files lack a portion of the clones; in checked studies, under half of the deficit traces to unresolved V genes, and the cause of the others is not known. D and trimming come from the DNA, and the V and J calls and clone size come from that table. The sample data list approximately 170,000 clones, and about 85% of these were observed just once. The ten largest clones add up to 1% of the sample.

The cohort consisted of 600 to 750 healthy bone marrow donors. At the time of sampling, all cohort members were nominally healthy, though unrecorded immune exposures were likely present. The donor was CMV seronegative and was included in the group of hundreds of seronegative cohort members. Every donor gave a peripheral blood sample, and the peripheral blood mononuclear cells from that sample were used for TCR beta sequencing. Genomic DNA extraction from the blood cell samples was performed with the Qiagen DNeasy Blood Extraction Kit. Sequencing was done on a sample of PBMCs. This TCR derives from a boy younger than 10 in good health and CMV-seronegative. Recombination connected TRBV5-5 to TRBJ2-1, with no D gene named confidently. The DNA sequence reads TGTGCCAGCAGCTTGGGGTTTGTGCGCAATGAGCAGTTCTTC. Translated, this is CASSLGFVRNEQFF.